Ten or more counts support the clone carrying this TCR beta chain. This record belongs to a study of T cells in Graves' hyperthyroidism and ophthalmopathy. Authors of the study amplified TCR beta CDR3 regions from RNA transcripts. A first-round RT-PCR of the TCR CDR3 used the HTBI primer set. Using its own MiXCR run on the multiplex PCR reads, TCRdb lists one record per CDR3 protein. The data contain a few hundred thousand distinct CDR3 sequences, around 14% of them seen just once; the ten biggest clones take up approximately 30%. There are 15 residues in the CDR3. J gave up 8 bases and V 1 base, and 9 bases lay outside the gene matches. The germline gives CDR1 DFQATT, CDR2 SNEGSKA (reference sequence).

V and J are TRBV20-1 and TRBJ2-1; 9 bases are shared with TRBD2. Sequencing used blood. This receptor was obtained from a woman in her 30s with Graves' hyperthyroidism. CDR3 in DNA: TGCAGTGCTAGAGTGGGTAGCGGGAGAAGACATGAGCAGTTCTTC. Its protein product is CSARVGSGRRHEQFF.